These T cell receptor beta chains were read from a single sample in a study of shared clonotypes between healthy human individuals. Using immunoSEQ multiplex PCR, the repertoire was profiled, and TCRdb retains in-frame clones only, with some absent. The sample records about 2 million clones, about 94% being singletons. The sequencing sample was made of naive CD8+ T cells sorted from blood. These receptors were taken from a man aged 18 to 30 in good health. The CDR3 runs from the conserved cysteine through the conserved F or W. Each record gives: clone size, D gene, CDR3 length, V gene, J gene, CDR3 DNA, CDR3 protein. The D gene is left open where the match is weak. Clone size is stated in some rows and not others, as once, few, many or a class when expanded.

clone_size: -
d_call: TRBD1
cdr3_length: 15
v_call: TRBV7-9
j_call: TRBJ2-1
cdr3_nt: TGTGCCAGCAGCTCGACCCTGACAGGGATGGATGAGCAGTTCTTC
cdr3_aa: CASSSTLTGMDEQFF

clone_size: -
d_call: -
cdr3_length: 13
v_call: TRBV30
j_call: TRBJ2-7
cdr3_nt: TGTGCCGGGGGAGAAGGGGCCTACTACGAGCAGTACTTC
cdr3_aa: CAGGEGAYYEQYF

clone_size: -
d_call: -
cdr3_length: 13
v_call: TRBV30
j_call: TRBJ2-2
cdr3_nt: TGTGCCTGGAGAGTCAGGAACACCGGGGAGCTGTTTTTT
cdr3_aa: CAWRVRNTGELFF

clone_size: -
d_call: -
cdr3_length: 12
v_call: TRBV19
j_call: TRBJ1-6
cdr3_nt: TGTGCCAGTAGTATAGGGGGGTCACCCCTCCACTTT
cdr3_aa: CASSIGGSPLHF

clone_size: -
d_call: -
cdr3_length: 11
v_call: TRBV15
j_call: TRBJ1-3
cdr3_nt: TGTGCCACCAGCATGTACGGAGTCTTATATTTT
cdr3_aa: CATSMYGVLYF

clone_size: few
d_call: -
cdr3_length: 15
v_call: TRBV28
j_call: TRBJ1-1
cdr3_nt: TGTGCCAGCACGGTAACTGGGGTTATGAACACTGAAGCTTTCTTT
cdr3_aa: CASTVTGVMNTEAFF

clone_size: -
d_call: -
cdr3_length: 15
v_call: TRBV10-3
j_call: TRBJ2-7
cdr3_nt: TGTGCCATCAGTTTGACAGGACTCAGCTCCTACGAGCAGTACTTC
cdr3_aa: CAISLTGLSSYEQYF

clone_size: -
d_call: -
cdr3_length: 14
v_call: TRBV28
j_call: TRBJ2-7
cdr3_nt: TGTGCCAGCAGTTTATTTACAGGTTCGGATGAGCAGTACTTC
cdr3_aa: CASSLFTGSDEQYF

clone_size: once
d_call: -
cdr3_length: 16
v_call: TRBV9
j_call: TRBJ2-1
cdr3_nt: TGTGCCAGCAGCGTAGGGGCCGAGGGAACCTACAATGAGCAGTTCTTC
cdr3_aa: CASSVGAEGTYNEQFF

clone_size: -
d_call: -
cdr3_length: 15
v_call: TRBV5-1
j_call: TRBJ1-2
cdr3_nt: TGCGCCAGCAGCTTGACAGGGATGGGTAACTATGGCTACACCTTC
cdr3_aa: CASSLTGMGNYGYTF

clone_size: -
d_call: -
cdr3_length: 14
v_call: TRBV28
j_call: TRBJ2-1
cdr3_nt: TGTGCCAGCAAGGAGAATGTCGGGGGCAATGAGCAGTTCTTC
cdr3_aa: CASKENVGGNEQFF

clone_size: -
d_call: -
cdr3_length: 13
v_call: TRBV11-2
j_call: TRBJ2-7
cdr3_nt: TGTGCCAGCAGCTTACCAGGGACCTACGAGCAGTACTTC
cdr3_aa: CASSLPGTYEQYF

clone_size: -
d_call: -
cdr3_length: 17
v_call: TRBV9
j_call: TRBJ1-6
cdr3_nt: TGTGCCAGCAGCGTAGATGTGGGGCCAACCTATAATTCACCCCTCCACTTT
cdr3_aa: CASSVDVGPTYNSPLHF

clone_size: -
d_call: -
cdr3_length: 14
v_call: TRBV28
j_call: TRBJ2-7
cdr3_nt: TGTGCCAGCAGTCCCCAGGGCCTTTCCTACGAGCAGTACTTC
cdr3_aa: CASSPQGLSYEQYF

clone_size: -
d_call: -
cdr3_length: 12
v_call: TRBV9
j_call: TRBJ1-1
cdr3_nt: TGTGCCAGCAGCGTAGCGGGGCGTGAAGCTTTCTTT
cdr3_aa: CASSVAGREAFF

clone_size: -
d_call: -
cdr3_length: 11
v_call: TRBV11-2
j_call: TRBJ2-7
cdr3_nt: TGTGCCAGCAGTTCGATCTACGAGCAGTACTTC
cdr3_aa: CASSSIYEQYF

clone_size: -
d_call: TRBD2
cdr3_length: 17
v_call: TRBV29-1
j_call: TRBJ2-3
cdr3_nt: TGCAGCGTTGAAGATCTTCTAGCGGGGGGGCCACCAGATACGCAGTATTTT
cdr3_aa: CSVEDLLAGGPPDTQYF

clone_size: once
d_call: TRBD1
cdr3_length: 15
v_call: TRBV2
j_call: TRBJ1-2
cdr3_nt: TGTGCCAGCACCAGCCCAGGGGGCAGTGGATATGGCTACACCTTC
cdr3_aa: CASTSPGGSGYGYTF

clone_size: -
d_call: -
cdr3_length: 14
v_call: TRBV15
j_call: TRBJ2-7
cdr3_nt: TGTGCCACCAGCAGAGAGGGCGAATTCTACGAGCAGTACTTC
cdr3_aa: CATSREGEFYEQYF

clone_size: -
d_call: TRBD1
cdr3_length: 17
v_call: TRBV25-1
j_call: TRBJ1-2
cdr3_nt: TGTGCCAGCAGTGAAAGACAGGACAGGGGGCTTGGGTATGGCTACACCTTC
cdr3_aa: CASSERQDRGLGYGYTF

clone_size: -
d_call: TRBD2
cdr3_length: 17
v_call: TRBV2
j_call: TRBJ2-3
cdr3_nt: TGTGCCAGCAGTGAAGGTAAGACTAGCGGGGGTCGACATACGCAGTATTTT
cdr3_aa: CASSEGKTSGGRHTQYF

clone_size: -
d_call: -
cdr3_length: 19
v_call: TRBV13
j_call: TRBJ2-2
cdr3_nt: TGTGCCAGCAGCACCCGCCTCTCGATGTGGGGTGAAGACACCGGGGAGCTGTTTTTT
cdr3_aa: CASSTRLSMWGEDTGELFF

clone_size: -
d_call: -
cdr3_length: 13
v_call: TRBV27
j_call: TRBJ2-1
cdr3_nt: TGTGCCAGCACTACGGACTCGCACAATGAGCAGTTCTTC
cdr3_aa: CASTTDSHNEQFF

clone_size: -
d_call: -
cdr3_length: 14
v_call: TRBV4-1
j_call: TRBJ2-5
cdr3_nt: TGCGCCAGCAGCTTAACTACAGGGACGGAGACCCAGTACTTC
cdr3_aa: CASSLTTGTETQYF

clone_size: -
d_call: -
cdr3_length: 13
v_call: TRBV2
j_call: TRBJ2-7
cdr3_nt: TGTGCCAGCAGTGAGCGGGATCTGTACGAGCAGTACTTC
cdr3_aa: CASSERDLYEQYF

clone_size: -
d_call: -
cdr3_length: 12
v_call: TRBV10-1
j_call: TRBJ2-2
cdr3_nt: TGCGCCACGCGCGGCGAGGTCGGGGAGCTGTTTTTT
cdr3_aa: CATRGEVGELFF

clone_size: -
d_call: -
cdr3_length: 13
v_call: TRBV6-1
j_call: TRBJ2-7
cdr3_nt: TGTGCCACCCAACCGGGTCCGACCTACGAGCAGTACTTC
cdr3_aa: CATQPGPTYEQYF

clone_size: -
d_call: -
cdr3_length: 15
v_call: TRBV7-6
j_call: TRBJ1-6
cdr3_nt: TGTGCCAGCAGCTTTGGAACAGGGTCGAGTTCACCCCTCCACTTT
cdr3_aa: CASSFGTGSSSPLHF

clone_size: -
d_call: -
cdr3_length: 14
v_call: TRBV7-9
j_call: TRBJ1-5
cdr3_nt: TGTGCCAGCAGCCGACTAAATAGCAATCAGCCCCAGCATTTT
cdr3_aa: CASSRLNSNQPQHF